Below are 20 T cell receptor beta chains sequenced from a single sample in a study of blood T cell repertoires in COVID-19 (dated by TCRdb to the early 2020s). The library relied on the immunoSEQ multiplex PCR assay. This is the immuneACCESS table as TCRdb keeps it, with only in-frame sequences that have V and J called. A part of the clones is gone; compared with another copy, unresolved V genes explain less than half, and the rest is unexplained. The sample includes 200,000 to 250,000 clones, with about four fifths observed a single time. The top ten clones comprise nearly 5% of the sample. The sequencing input was PBMCs or T cells enriched from blood (not recorded which). The receptors derive from a woman aged 45 to 65 who had been exposed to COVID-19.

The chain joins TRBV11-1 to TRBJ1-6; a weak D match, TRBD1 (5 bases). V was shortened by 1 base and J by 8 bases, with 9 bases between the two germline ends. Germline V gene lookup returns CDR1 SGHAT and CDR2 FQDESV (reference sequence). This CDR3 is 14 amino acids long. In DNA, the CDR3 is TGTGCCAGCAGCTTAGGAGCGGGACATTCACCCCTCCACTTT. Its translation: CASSLGAGHSPLHF.

The rearrangement joins TRBV11-2 to TRBJ2-7, with TRBD2 as a possible D gene (6 bases). Germline V gene lookup returns CDR1 SGHAT and CDR2 FQNNGV. V lost 5 bases and J lost 5, with 19 bases in between. CDR3 length: 15 residues. The CDR3 bases are TGTGCCAGCAGCCCATCCGGGACTGGCACCCACGAGCAGTACTTC. It yields the protein CASSPSGTGTHEQYF.

The rearrangement links TRBV3-1 (or the pseudogene TRBV3-2) to TRBJ1-2; a possible D gene is TRBD1 (6 bases). The CDR3 loop spans 15 amino acids. Germline loops: CDR1 LGHDT, CDR2 YNNKEL (reference sequence). The V end was cut by 0 bases, the J end by 4 bases, with 12 bases between. The CDR3 bases are TGTGCCAGCAGCCAAGAAAGCAGGGGCCCCTATGGCTACACCTTC. Its protein is CASSQESRGPYGYTF.

This clone was seen more than once but under ten times. The rearrangement joins TRBV29-1 to TRBJ2-7, with 9 positions matching TRBD1. V was clipped by 7 bases and J by 1 base; unmatched bases: 5. The CDR3 length is 13 residues. Germline values: CDR1 SQVTM, CDR2 ANQGSEA. The CDR3 nucleotides are TGCAGCGCTGGACAGGGGAGGTCCTACGAGCAGTACTTC. This codes for CSAGQGRSYEQYF.

The chain has TRBV11-2 and TRBJ1-3; weak D call: TRBD1 (5 bases). Germline lookup yields CDR1 SGHAT and CDR2 FQNNGV. V lost 2 bases, J lost 0 bases, and 14 bases lay in between. CDR3 length equals 17 residues. The CDR3 coding sequence is TGTGCCAGCAGCTTATTCCCCGGACAAGACTCTGGAAACACCATATATTTT. This encodes CASSLFPGQDSGNTIYF.

V is TRBV14 and J is TRBJ1-5, with 9 nucleotides matching TRBD1. The germline gives CDR1 SGHDN, CDR2 FVKESK. Trimming cost V 5 bases and J 7 bases; bases outside gene matches: 6. This CDR3 is 14 amino acids long. CDR3 nucleotide sequence: TGTGCCAGCAGCGGACCGGGACAGGGCCAGCCCCAGCATTTT. This gives the protein CASSGPGQGQPQHF.

This chain connects TRBV5-1 to TRBJ2-1, with D uncertain. The ends were cut back, 0 bases at V and 10 bases at J, with 20 bases in the middle. The germline CDR1 and CDR2 sequences are SGHRS and YFSETQ. This CDR3 contains 16 residues. CDR3 sequence: CASSLAGVFSSREQFF. The DNA of the CDR3 is TGCGCCAGCAGCTTGGCCGGAGTATTTTCGAGTAGGGAGCAGTTCTTC.

CDR3: CATSGRGATGNTIYF. CDR3 nucleotides: TGTGCCACCAGCGGGAGGGGGGCTACTGGAAACACCATATATTTT. V usage is TRBV15 and J usage is TRBJ1-3, with D tentatively TRBD1 (6 bases). The germline V gene encodes CDR1 LNHNV and CDR2 YYDKDF (reference sequence). This CDR3 region has 15 residues. V gave up 5 bases and J gave up 2 bases, with 13 bases separating them.

V usage is TRBV7-2 and J usage is TRBJ2-5; TRBD2 is a possible D gene (6 bases). Germline V gene sequence: CDR1 SGHTA, CDR2 FQGNSA. The germline V and J ends were trimmed by 5 bases and 4 bases, with 14 bases remaining between them. This CDR3 contains 14 residues. CDR3 in DNA: TGTGCCAGCAGCCGCAGGGCGGGATCAGAGACCCAGTACTTC. Translating gives CASSRRAGSETQYF.

The J gene is TRBJ1-3, the V gene TRBV9; no clear D. CDR1 and CDR2 from the germline V gene are SGDLS and YYNGEE. Trimming took 4 bases from V and 1 from J, leaving 3 bases between them. CDR3 length: 12 amino acids. The CDR3 nucleotides read TGTGCCAGCAGCACATCTGGAAACACCATATATTTT. It encodes CASSTSGNTIYF. Using reference TRBV9 and TRBJ1-3 for the parts outside the CDR3, the full variable domain is DSGVTQTPKHLITATGQRVTLRCSPRSGDLSVYWYQQSLDQGLQFLIQYYNGEERAKGNILERFSAQQFPDLHSELNLSSLELGDSALYFCASSTSGNTIYFGEGSWLTVV.

The chain has TRBV6-5 and TRBJ1-1, with 7 bases lining up with TRBD1. CDR1 and CDR2 from the germline V gene are MNHEY and SVGAGI. The CDR3 spans 14 residues. The ends lost 7 bases at V and 1 base at J; junction bases unmatched: 6. CDR3 residues: CASTETGANTEAFF. The CDR3 DNA is TGTGCCAGCACCGAAACAGGGGCGAACACTGAAGCTTTCTTT.

This sequence joins TRBV6-5 and TRBJ2-3; a weak D match, TRBD2 (5 bases). CDR3 length equals 13 residues. The V end was cut by 4 bases, the J end by 11 bases, with 16 bases between. The germline V gene has CDR1 MNHEY and CDR2 SVGAGI. In DNA form, the CDR3 reads TGTGCCAGCAGTTCCCCCCAGACTATTTTGCAGTATTTT. Its translation: CASSSPQTILQYF.

This chain links TRBV11-2 with TRBJ1-6; no definite D call. The germline V and J ends were trimmed by 3 bases and 2 bases, with 5 bases remaining between them. This CDR3 region has 14 residues. CDR1 and CDR2 from the germline V gene are SGHAT and FQNNGV. CDR3 sequence: CASSLRTYNSPLHF. The CDR3 DNA sequence: TGTGCCAGCAGCTTGAGAACCTATAATTCACCCCTCCACTTT.

This clone has more than one count but fewer than ten. This chain links TRBV6-5 with TRBJ2-7; 10 bases are shared with TRBD1. V was pared by 7 bases and J by 3 bases, with 9 bases of the junction left unmatched. Germline V gene sequence: CDR1 MNHEY, CDR2 SVGAGI. The CDR3 is 15 amino acids. In DNA form, the CDR3 reads TGTGCCAGCACCCCACTGACAGGGGGCATCTACGAGCAGTACTTC. As protein: CASTPLTGGIYEQYF.

J is TRBJ2-1 and V is TRBV7-3; 13 bases are a match to TRBD2. The CDR3 covers 20 residues. V shed 4 bases, J shed 5 bases, and the junction held 17 bases outside the gene matches. The V gene's germline CDR1 is SGHTA and CDR2 FQGTGA. The CDR3 loop reads CASSSIPGTGGLAGNNEQFF. Here the CDR3 DNA reads TGTGCCAGCAGCTCCATTCCCGGGACAGGGGGACTAGCGGGGAACAATGAGCAGTTCTTC.

V and J are TRBV6-5 and TRBJ1-6; D not resolved. Trimming removed 4 bases from V and 4 bases from J, with 5 bases in between. Germline CDR1 MNHEY, CDR2 SVGAGI. The CDR3 runs to 13 residues. In nucleotides, the CDR3 is TGTGCCAGCAGTTCACAATATAATTCACCCCTCCACTTT. It is translated as CASSSQYNSPLHF.

CDR3 amino acids: CASSAGRASEQYF. The CDR3 nucleotides are TGTGCCAGCAGTGCTGGCAGGGCGTCCGAGCAGTACTTC. This chain connects TRBV2 to TRBJ2-7; the D gene is possibly TRBD1 (5 bases). CDR1 SNHLY and CDR2 FYNNEI come from the germline V gene. Trimming stripped 4 bases from V and 6 bases from J, with 13 bases between. The CDR3 is made up of 13 amino acids.

This chain uses TRBV30 with TRBJ1-2, with 9 bases that match TRBD1. Germline lookup yields CDR1 GTSNPN and CDR2 SVGIG (reference sequence). With 8 bases clipped from V and 3 bases from J, the junction kept 13 bases outside the gene matches. The CDR3 covers 15 residues. The CDR3 DNA reads as TGTGCCAGCCTATGGTCGGGACAGGGACACTATGGCTACACCTTC. It codes for CASLWSGQGHYGYTF.

The CDR3 spells CASSRLTGGAGANVLTF. DNA for the CDR3: TGTGCCAGCAGCCGTCTCACAGGGGGCGCTGGGGCCAACGTCCTGACTTTC. The chain employs TRBV5-4 and TRBJ2-6; 9 bases are a match to TRBD1. The CDR3 has 17 residues. CDR1 SGHNT and CDR2 YYREEE come from the germline V gene (reference sequence). J was trimmed by 2 bases and V by 4 bases; bases with no gene match: 7.

J is TRBJ1-1 and V is TRBV29-1; TRBD1 is a possible D gene (6 bases). CDR1 and CDR2 (germline): SQVTM, ANQGSEA. This CDR3 has 13 amino acids. V gave up 4 bases and J gave up 4 bases, with 13 bases separating them. The CDR3 protein is CSVVGGEGTEAFF. The CDR3 bases are TGCAGCGTTGTTGGGGGCGAGGGCACTGAAGCTTTCTTT.